The following is a T cell receptor (beta chain) sequence with its context. The data belong to a study of blood T cell repertoires in COVID-19. Whole-study context: Sources were T cells, B-cell-depleted T cells, or PBMCs; the material itself was cDNA or gDNA.

Assay: immunoSEQ multiplex PCR; the TCRdb copy retains only in-frame clones and omits some. The sample lists approximately 260,000 clones; 65% to 90% were seen once. This CDR3 region has 14 residues. Trimming took off 1 base at V and 5 bases at J, with 11 bases between the two ends. The germline V gene has CDR1 MGHDK and CDR2 SYGVNS. The source material was peripheral blood. The rearrangement links TRBV25-1 to TRBJ1-2; D remains unclear. The source of this sequence is a woman aged 80 or over with active or convalescent COVID-19. Here the CDR3 reads CASSESLAGYGYTF. CDR3 bases: TGTGCCAGCAGTGAATCCCTGGCGGGGTATGGCTACACCTTC.